These 31 T cell receptor beta chains originate from one sample sequenced in a study of blood T cell repertoires in COVID-19. Sequenced by immunoSEQ multiplex PCR; TCRdb stores in-frame clones only, minus some. The sample yields more than 200,000 clones, more than 85% seen once. Sample: PBMCs or T cells enriched from blood (not recorded which). The receptors originated from a woman in her 50s who had recovered from COVID-19.

The rearrangement links TRBV16 to TRBJ1-1; TRBD1 is a possible D gene (6 bases). The V gene's germline CDR1 is KGHSY and CDR2 FQNENV. This CDR3 region has 16 residues. V lost 6 bases, J lost 1 base, and 18 bases lay in between. The CDR3 sequence: CASRQGVGQKNTEAFF. In DNA form, the CDR3 reads TGTGCCAGCAGACAAGGTGTCGGACAGAAGAACACTGAAGCTTTCTTT.

CDR3 region: CASSIRTSGTKNIQYF. The CDR3 nucleotides read TGTGCCAGTAGTATACGGACTAGCGGGACCAAAAACATTCAGTACTTC. The chain joins TRBV19 to TRBJ2-4, with 12 positions matching TRBD2. The CDR3 has 16 amino acids. The germline V gene encodes CDR1 LNHDA and CDR2 SQIVND (reference sequence). V shed 2 bases and J 2 bases; nucleotides not matched to a gene: 1.

The chain couples TRBV10-3 to TRBJ2-7, with 10 bases fitting TRBD2. CDR3 length: 14 residues. CDR1 and CDR2 (germline): ENHRY, SYGVKD. The ends lost 6 bases at V and 4 bases at J; junction bases unmatched: 6. CDR3 coding DNA: TGTGCCATCAGGTCCGGGACTAGCGAGTACGAGCAGTACTTC. Translated, it gives CAIRSGTSEYEQYF.

The chain has TRBV6-5 and TRBJ1-6; D unclear. Germline V gene sequence: CDR1 MNHEY, CDR2 SVGAGI. The CDR3 sequence is 14 residues long. V dropped 5 bases and J dropped 0 bases, with 5 bases sitting between them. Here the CDR3 DNA reads TGTGCCAGCAGTCGTAGCTCCTATAATTCACCCCTCCACTTT. It is translated as CASSRSSYNSPLHF.

The gene calls are TRBV28 and TRBJ2-5; the D is unclear. This CDR3 is 12 amino acids long. Trimming shortened V by 5 bases and J by 7 bases, and 11 bases separated the two germline ends. The germline V gene encodes CDR1 MDHEN and CDR2 SYDVKM. The CDR3 loop is CASSPPLATQYF. The DNA for the CDR3 is TGTGCCAGCAGTCCCCCCCTGGCGACCCAGTACTTC.

CDR3 region: CASSLFPSGANVLTF. CDR3 coding DNA: TGTGCCAGCAGCCTATTTCCCTCTGGGGCCAACGTCCTGACTTTC. The rearrangement uses TRBV7-3 and TRBJ2-6; D remains unclear. This CDR3 contains 15 residues. V was shortened by 5 bases and J by 0 bases, with 8 bases between the two germline ends. The germline gives CDR1 SGHTA, CDR2 FQGTGA.

The DNA of the CDR3 is TGTGCCAGCAGCTTAAGGGCGGGGAGCTTGAACACTGAAGCTTTCTTT. It specifies CASSLRAGSLNTEAFF. The gene calls are TRBV7-3 and TRBJ1-1; D ambiguous. The CDR3 totals 16 residues. Germline lookup yields CDR1 SGHTA and CDR2 FQGTGA. The germline V and J ends were trimmed by 1 base and 0 bases, with 12 bases remaining between them.

This clone was recorded once. The chain uses TRBV3-1 (or the pseudogene TRBV3-2) and TRBJ2-6, with 9 positions matching TRBD1. CDR3 length: 16 amino acids. V trimming: 7 bases; J trimming: 4 bases; junction bases outside the gene matches: 8. Germline V CDR1 and CDR2: LGHDT, YNNKEL (reference sequence). DNA for the CDR3: TGTGCCAGCAACCCCGGGACAGGGCCCGGGGCCAACGTCCTGACTTTC. Translating gives CASNPGTGPGANVLTF.

This clone was seen a single time. The V gene is TRBV19, the J gene TRBJ1-1, with D hard to call. Between the trimmed V and J ends, which lost 1 base and 4 bases, there was a span of 10 bases. The CDR3 is made up of 14 amino acids. Per the germline V gene, CDR1 is LNHDA and CDR2 is SQIVND (reference sequence). This CDR3 reads CASSIVTWSTEAFF. DNA for the CDR3: TGTGCCAGTAGTATAGTAACCTGGAGCACTGAAGCTTTCTTT.

The chain couples TRBV27 to TRBJ2-7; TRBD2 matches at 8 bases. J gave up 4 bases and V 6 bases, and 11 bases lay outside the gene matches. This CDR3 has 15 amino acids. The V gene's germline CDR1 is MNHEY and CDR2 SMNVEV (reference sequence). The CDR3 nucleotides read TGTGCCAGCAGCCCGAGCGGGAGTAAAAGGTACGAGCAGTACTTC. Its translation: CASSPSGSKRYEQYF.

The V call is TRBV14, the J call TRBJ1-1, with TRBD1 as a possible D gene (6 bases). CDR3 length: 14 amino acids. V was shortened by 2 bases and J by 1 base, with 8 bases between the two germline ends. Germline-derived CDR1 and CDR2 are SGHDN and FVKESK. The CDR3 coding sequence is TGTGCCAGCAGCCAACAGGGGACGAACACTGAAGCTTTCTTT. Amino acid sequence: CASSQQGTNTEAFF.

This chain uses TRBV4-1 with TRBJ2-7, with D maybe TRBD1 (5 bases). CDR3 length equals 15 residues. Germline values: CDR1 MGHRA, CDR2 YSYEKL. The ends were cut back, 6 bases at V and 1 base at J, with 16 bases in the middle. The CDR3 DNA reads TGCGCCAGCAGACCGTATCAGGGTTCATCCTACGAGCAGTACTTC. Encoded protein: CASRPYQGSSYEQYF.

The V call is TRBV5-1, the J call TRBJ1-6; 8 bases are a match to TRBD1. This CDR3 comprises 14 residues. Germline CDR1 and CDR2: SGHRS and YFSETQ. V lost 3 bases, J lost 7 bases, and 3 bases stayed unmatched. This chain's CDR3 is CASSSDRVNSPLHF. The CDR3 DNA follows: TGCGCCAGCAGCTCGGACAGGGTCAATTCACCCCTCCACTTT.

The chain combines TRBV5-6 with TRBJ2-4; weak D call: TRBD2 (5 bases). The V end lost 1 base, the J end lost 4 bases, and 9 bases lay between the germline ends. This CDR3 comprises 14 residues. Germline-derived CDR1 and CDR2 are SGHDT and YYEEEE. DNA of the CDR3: TGTGCCAGCAGCTTGAGCGGACCGAAAAACATTCAGTACTTC. Amino acids: CASSLSGPKNIQYF. Variable domain in full (rest from reference TRBV5-6 and TRBJ2-4): DAGVTQSPTHLIKTRGQQVTLRCSPKSGHDTVSWYQQALGQGPQFIFQYYEEEERQRGNFPDRFSGHQFPNYSSELNVNALLLGDSALYLCASSLSGPKNIQYFGAGTRLSVL.

V and J are TRBV10-3 and TRBJ2-5; 9 bases are shared with TRBD2. Trimming at V came to 3 bases and at J to 2 bases, leaving 7 bases not matched to a gene. This CDR3 has 16 residues. Germline V gene lookup returns CDR1 ENHRY and CDR2 SYGVKD. The CDR3, as DNA: TGTGCCATCAGTGAATCGCTAGCGGGATTACAAGAGACCCAGTACTTC. It specifies CAISESLAGLQETQYF.

V and J are TRBV7-8 and TRBJ1-1, with 7 positions matching TRBD1. This CDR3 comprises 12 residues. With V trimmed by 5 bases and J by 8 bases, 5 bases remained unmatched. Germline-derived CDR1 and CDR2 are SGHVS and FQNEAQ. For the CDR3, the DNA is TGTGCCAGCAGCGGACCGGACAGGGAAGCTTTCTTT. Encoded protein: CASSGPDREAFF.

This sequence joins TRBV5-6 and TRBJ2-7, with D perhaps matching TRBD1 (5 bases). CDR3 length equals 13 residues. Trimming took 0 bases from V and 2 from J, leaving 6 bases between them. CDR1 and CDR2 (germline): SGHDT, YYEEEE. CDR3 sequence reads: CASSLVRAYEQYF. The CDR3 DNA follows: TGTGCCAGCAGCTTGGTCAGGGCCTACGAGCAGTACTTC.

The gene calls are TRBV11-2 and TRBJ1-3; no definite D call. The CDR3 is made up of 15 amino acids. CDR1 SGHAT and CDR2 FQNNGV come from the germline V gene. The V gene lost 1 base and the J gene lost 0 bases, with 7 bases spanning the gap. This CDR3 is CASSLVYSSGNTIYF. CDR3 DNA: TGTGCCAGCAGCTTAGTTTATAGCTCTGGAAACACCATATATTTT.

The rearrangement links TRBV6-1 to TRBJ2-3; D is ambiguous. The V gene's germline CDR1 is MNHNS and CDR2 SASEGT. With 3 bases removed from V and 3 bases from J, the gap between germline ends came to 4 bases. This CDR3 has 12 amino acids. The CDR3 DNA reads as TGTGCCAGCAGTGAGAGTACAGATACGCAGTATTTT. Amino acid sequence: CASSESTDTQYF.

This rearrangement joins TRBV30 to TRBJ2-7; TRBD2 aligns across 10 bases. Germline values: CDR1 GTSNPN, CDR2 SVGIG (reference sequence). The junction had 10 bases not matched to a gene; V was cut back by 4 bases and J by 1 base. CDR3 length: 16 amino acids. The CDR3 region is CAWTPPSGSLSYEQYF. The CDR3 DNA sequence: TGTGCCTGGACCCCACCTAGCGGGAGCCTATCCTACGAGCAGTACTTC.

This clone was detected a few times. The chain has TRBV7-2 and TRBJ1-5; D perhaps matches TRBD1 (5 bases). V lost 7 bases to trimming and J lost 3 bases, with 19 bases between them. This CDR3 spans 16 amino acids. CDR1 and CDR2 from the germline V gene are SGHTA and FQGNSA. The CDR3 sequence: CASTLGWLGDNQPQHF. In DNA form, the CDR3 reads TGTGCCAGCACCCTAGGTTGGTTAGGGGACAATCAGCCCCAGCATTTT.

CDR3 residues: CASSFGHEQYF. CDR3 in DNA: TGTGCCAGCAGTTTTGGGCACGAGCAGTACTTC. This chain joins TRBV27 and TRBJ2-7, with D uncertain. V lost 3 bases and J 5 bases, leaving 5 bases between the germline ends. CDR1 MNHEY and CDR2 SMNVEV come from the germline V gene (reference sequence). This CDR3 comprises 11 residues.

J is TRBJ2-3 and V is TRBV6-2 or TRBV6-3, with 11 bases identical to TRBD1. Germline CDR1 reads MNHEY; CDR2 reads SVGEGT. V shed 2 bases, J shed 4 bases, and the junction held 5 bases outside the gene matches. The CDR3 sequence is 16 residues long. CDR3 in amino acids: CASSYAPGQGADTQYF. In nucleotides, the CDR3 is TGTGCCAGCAGTTACGCACCGGGACAGGGGGCAGATACGCAGTATTTT.

CDR3 residues: CASSFTGEAFF. CDR3 DNA sequence: TGCGCCAGCAGCTTTACAGGGGAAGCTTTCTTT. The rearrangement links TRBV5-1 to TRBJ1-1, with TRBD1 as a possible D gene (6 bases). The CDR3 consists of 11 residues. The ends were cut back, 2 bases at V and 8 bases at J, with 7 bases in the middle. Germline-derived CDR1 and CDR2 are SGHRS and YFSETQ.

The genes are TRBV2 and TRBJ2-2; perhaps TRBD1 as D (5 bases). V dropped 1 base and J dropped 7 bases, with 10 bases sitting between them. The CDR3 totals 14 residues. The germline CDR1 and CDR2 sequences are SNHLY and FYNNEI. The CDR3 nucleotides are TGTGCCAGCAGTGAAGAGGACATAGGCGGGGAGCTGTTTTTT. Its protein product is CASSEEDIGGELFF.

The chain recombines TRBV28 with TRBJ2-7, with 9 bases aligning to TRBD2. Germline lookup yields CDR1 MDHEN and CDR2 SYDVKM. This CDR3 has 13 amino acids. The V and J ends lost 2 bases and 6 bases, in that order; junction bases with no gene match: 2. The CDR3 region has the DNA TGTGCCAGCAGTTTAGGCGGGAGGGGCGAGCAGTACTTC. Its translation is CASSLGGRGEQYF.

V is TRBV5-1 and J is TRBJ2-3; D is perhaps TRBD2 (5 bases). Trimming took off 5 bases at V and 4 bases at J, with 20 bases between the two ends. The CDR3 loop spans 16 amino acids. Germline CDR1 and CDR2: SGHRS and YFSETQ. The CDR3 DNA reads TGCGCCAGCAGTTCTCAGCGGTTAGCCGTCCCAGATACGCAGTATTTT. This gives the protein CASSSQRLAVPDTQYF.

This clone was seen a single time. This chain uses TRBV5-1 with TRBJ2-1; 7 bases fit TRBD1. Trimming took 0 bases from V and 9 from J; bases not matched to a gene: 6. This CDR3 has 14 residues. Germline loops: CDR1 SGHRS, CDR2 YFSETQ. The DNA for the CDR3 is TGCGCCAGCAGCTTGGATCAGGGGGTTTTTGAGCAGTTCTTC. Translating it yields CASSLDQGVFEQFF.

The V gene is TRBV3-1 (or the pseudogene TRBV3-2), the J gene TRBJ2-5, with D perhaps matching TRBD2 (5 bases). The CDR3 is 14 residues long. V lost 4 bases and J lost 1, with 10 bases in between. Germline V CDR1 and CDR2: LGHDT, YNNKEL (reference sequence). CDR3 DNA: TGTGCCAGCAGCCTACGGGAAGTCCAAGAGACCCAGTACTTC. This gives the protein CASSLREVQETQYF.

V gene TRBV12-1 combines with J gene TRBJ1-4; the DNA was not used to check the table's D call, TRBD1. TRBV12-1 is reported as a pseudogene. This CDR3 comprises 17 residues. The DNA of the CDR3 is TGTGCCAGCAGCTTTGTGCAGGGCGATGAGTATGGTGAAAAACTGTTTTTT. Translating gives CASSFVQGDEYGEKLFF.

This clone was seen more than once but under ten times. The chain links TRBV15 to TRBJ2-7; 8 nucleotides align to TRBD1. Trimming removed 1 base from V and 6 bases from J; junction bases left unmatched: 8. The CDR3 loop spans 15 amino acids. Germline V gene data show CDR1 as LNHNV and CDR2 as YYDKDF (reference sequence). The CDR3 DNA reads as TGTGCCACCAGCAGAGCTAGGACAGGGAATGCCGAGCAGTACTTC. Its protein is CATSRARTGNAEQYF. The entire variable domain, with the rest obtained from reference TRBV15 and TRBJ2-7, is as follows: DAMVIQNPRYQVTQFGKPVTLSCSQTLNHNVMYWYQQKSSQAPKLLFHYYDKDFNNEADTPDNFQSRRPNTSFCFLDIRSPGLGDTAMYLCATSRARTGNAEQYFGPGTRLTVT.